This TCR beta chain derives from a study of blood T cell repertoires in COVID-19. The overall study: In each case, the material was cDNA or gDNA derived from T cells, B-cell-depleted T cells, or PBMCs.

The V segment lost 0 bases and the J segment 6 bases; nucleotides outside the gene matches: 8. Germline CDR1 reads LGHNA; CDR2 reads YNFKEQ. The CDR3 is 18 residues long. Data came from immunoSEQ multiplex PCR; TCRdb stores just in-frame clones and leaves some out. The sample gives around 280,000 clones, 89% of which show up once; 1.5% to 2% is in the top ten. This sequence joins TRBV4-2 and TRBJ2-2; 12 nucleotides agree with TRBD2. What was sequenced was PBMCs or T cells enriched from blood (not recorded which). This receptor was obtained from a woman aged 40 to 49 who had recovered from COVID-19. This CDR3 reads CASSQEFPSGRGAGELFF. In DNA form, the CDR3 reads TGTGCCAGCAGCCAAGAGTTCCCTAGCGGGAGGGGGGCCGGGGAGCTGTTTTTT.